This entry concerns a single T cell receptor beta chain. The data derive from a study of blood T cell repertoires in COVID-19. Study overall: COVID-19 samples, acute and convalescent, were from the United States, Italy and Spain.

Authors' data handling: It was from reference gene primer amplification that nucleated cell counts were estimated. Sequenced by immunoSEQ multiplex PCR; TCRdb stores in-frame clones only, minus some. The V and J calls and the clone size are those of that table, but D and trimming were determined from the DNA. This repertoire shows fewer than 110,000 clones, 85% found once; its top ten account for more than 1.5%. Specimen: peripheral blood. This receptor was identified in a woman in her sixties or seventies with active or convalescent COVID-19.

DNA for the CDR3: TGTGCCAGCAGCAGAACAGGGGGCCCTGGAAACACCATATATTTT. This sequence encodes CASSRTGGPGNTIYF. J is TRBJ1-3 and V is TRBV5-4; 9 positions agree with TRBD1. The CDR3 consists of 15 residues. The germline gives CDR1 SGHNT, CDR2 YYREEE (reference sequence). Unmatched junction bases numbered 4, after V lost 4 bases and J lost 2 bases.